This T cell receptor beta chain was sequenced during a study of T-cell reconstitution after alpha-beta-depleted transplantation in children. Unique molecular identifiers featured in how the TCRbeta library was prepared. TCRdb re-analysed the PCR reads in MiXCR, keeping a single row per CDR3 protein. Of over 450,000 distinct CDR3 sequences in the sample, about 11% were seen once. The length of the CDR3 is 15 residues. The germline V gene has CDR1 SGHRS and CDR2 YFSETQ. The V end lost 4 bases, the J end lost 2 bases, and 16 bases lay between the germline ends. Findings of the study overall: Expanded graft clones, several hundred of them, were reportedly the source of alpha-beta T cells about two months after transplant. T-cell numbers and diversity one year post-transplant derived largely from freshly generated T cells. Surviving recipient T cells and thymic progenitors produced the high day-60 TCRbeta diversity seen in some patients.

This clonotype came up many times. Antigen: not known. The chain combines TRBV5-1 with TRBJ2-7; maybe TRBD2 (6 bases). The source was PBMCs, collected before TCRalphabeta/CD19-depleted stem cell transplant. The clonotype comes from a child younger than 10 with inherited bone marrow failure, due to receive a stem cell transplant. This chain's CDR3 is CASSALGRGAYEQYF. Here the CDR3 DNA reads TGCGCCAGCAGCGCCTTGGGGCGGGGAGCCTACGAGCAGTACTTC.